Shown below are 29 T cell receptor beta chains from a single sample sequenced in a study of T cells in Graves' hyperthyroidism and ophthalmopathy. Amplified TCR beta CDR3 regions derived from RNA transcripts. The TCR CDR3 was amplified in a first-round RT-PCR using the HTBI primer set. One entry per CDR3 protein results from TCRdb running MiXCR on the multiplex PCR reads. The sample lists about 720,000 distinct CDR3 sequences, around 20% occurring once. Sequencing was performed on blood. The source is a woman in her 50s with Graves' hyperthyroidism that later progressed to Graves' ophthalmopathy.

This clonotype was found many times. CDR3 amino acids: CASSLGLSQPQHF. The CDR3 DNA sequence: TGTGCCAGCAGTTTGGGTCTGAGTCAGCCCCAGCATTTT. J is TRBJ1-5 and V is TRBV12-3 or TRBV12-4; D unclear. The CDR3 is 13 amino acids. The germline V and J ends were trimmed by 3 bases and 6 bases, with 9 bases remaining between them.

The chain joins TRBV15 to TRBJ2-7; 9 bases map to TRBD1. Germline V gene sequence: CDR1 LNHNV, CDR2 YYDKDF (reference sequence). Trimming at V came to 5 bases and at J to 3 bases, leaving 11 bases not matched to a gene. CDR3 size: 16 residues. The CDR3 bases are TGTGCCACCAGCCTCCGGGACAGGGCCCCCCGCTACGAGCAGTACTTC. Translation: CATSLRDRAPRYEQYF.

In this sample, this clonotype turned up a few times. The chain combines TRBV29-1 with TRBJ2-3, with TRBD1 identical over 9 bases. The CDR3 consists of 15 residues. Per germline, CDR1 SQVTM and CDR2 ANQGSEA. Trimming at V came to 7 bases and at J to 5 bases, leaving 13 bases not matched to a gene. CDR3 amino acids: CSAFKPGQGLDTQYF. The CDR3 DNA reads TGCAGCGCGTTCAAACCGGGACAGGGATTAGATACGCAGTATTTT.

This clonotype was observed at least ten times. The CDR3 sequence: CASSQLAGSYNEQFF. The CDR3 bases are TGTGCCAGCAGCCAACTAGCGGGGTCGTACAATGAGCAGTTCTTC. This chain connects TRBV3-1 to TRBJ2-1; TRBD2 agrees at 9 bases. Germline lookup yields CDR1 LGHDT and CDR2 YNNKEL (reference sequence). The CDR3 length is 15 residues. With 2 bases clipped from V and 4 bases from J, the junction kept 3 bases outside the gene matches.

The J gene is TRBJ2-1, the V gene TRBV6-2 or TRBV6-3, with D unclear. Germline V gives CDR1 MNHEY, CDR2 SVGEGT. Deletions cut 0 bases from V and 6 bases from J, with 6 bases between. This CDR3 has 13 amino acids. The chain's CDR3 is CASSYSASNEQFF. CDR3 coding DNA: TGTGCCAGCAGTTACTCGGCTAGCAATGAGCAGTTCTTC.

This clonotype occurred many times. This chain connects TRBV2 to TRBJ1-4; TRBD1 aligns across 9 bases. V trimming: 8 bases; J trimming: 9 bases; junction bases outside the gene matches: 10. CDR3 length: 14 amino acids. Per the germline V gene, CDR1 is SNHLY and CDR2 is FYNNEI. The CDR3 loop is CASENLGQGKKLFF. CDR3 nucleotides: TGTGCCAGCGAAAACCTCGGACAGGGGAAAAAACTGTTTTTT.

The chain carries TRBV5-4 and TRBJ1-2; D call uncertain. This CDR3 spans 13 amino acids. The germline V gene encodes CDR1 SGHNT and CDR2 YYREEE (reference sequence). The V end was cut by 6 bases, the J end by 1 base, with 10 bases between. CDR3 residues: CASKGWNNYGYTF. For the CDR3, the DNA is TGTGCCAGCAAGGGTTGGAATAACTATGGCTACACCTTC.

The rearrangement joins TRBV5-1 to TRBJ1-5, with 7 bases lining up with TRBD1. CDR3 length: 17 residues. Losses at the gene ends were 0 bases for V and 2 bases for J; bases not matched to a gene: 8. Germline V gene sequence: CDR1 SGHRS, CDR2 YFSETQ. CDR3 in amino acids: CASSLVPGGYGNQPQHF. DNA for the CDR3: TGCGCCAGCAGCTTGGTACCAGGGGGATACGGCAATCAGCCCCAGCATTTT.

V gene TRBV9 combines with J gene TRBJ1-3, with D possibly being TRBD1 (6 bases). The CDR3 is made up of 14 amino acids. CDR1 SGDLS and CDR2 YYNGEE come from the germline V gene. V lost 2 bases and J 3 bases, leaving 9 bases between the germline ends. The CDR3 nucleotides are TGTGCCAGCAGCGTCAGGGGTCTTGGAAACACCATATATTTT. Encoded protein: CASSVRGLGNTIYF.

The gene calls are TRBV4-1 and TRBJ2-3; D gene unclear. The CDR3 is 16 amino acids. Trimming left V 4 bases short and J 3 bases short, with 17 bases between. Germline loops: CDR1 MGHRA, CDR2 YSYEKL. CDR3 loop: CASSPLSGLGTDTQYF. CDR3 DNA sequence: TGCGCCAGCAGCCCGCTATCAGGTTTAGGTACAGATACGCAGTATTTT.

This clonotype was observed at least ten times. This chain uses TRBV10-1 with TRBJ1-3, with a tentative D call TRBD1 (6 bases). The CDR3 length is 13 residues. The V end was cut by 6 bases, the J end by 2 bases, with 8 bases between. Per the germline V gene, CDR1 is WNHNN and CDR2 is SYGVQD (reference sequence). The CDR3 sequence is CASRGTTGNTIYF. The CDR3 nucleotides read TGCGCCAGCAGAGGGACAACTGGAAACACCATATATTTT.

The chain carries TRBV19 and TRBJ1-1; 7 bases match TRBD1. The CDR3 is 13 amino acids. Looked up from germline, CDR1 is LNHDA and CDR2 is SQIVND (reference sequence). The ends lost 5 bases at V and 7 bases at J; junction bases unmatched: 7. The CDR3 region has the DNA TGTGCCAGTAGTTCTGACAGGGATGGTGAAGCTTTCTTT. Its translation: CASSSDRDGEAFF. Based on the CDR3 plus reference TRBV19 and TRBJ1-1, the full variable domain is DGGITQSPKYLFRKEGQNVTLSCEQNLNHDAMYWYRQDPGQGLRLIYYSQIVNDFQKGDIAEGYSVSREKKESFPLTVTSAQKNPTAFYLCASSSDRDGEAFFGQGTRLTVV.

This clonotype was seen ten or more times. The V call is TRBV19, the J call TRBJ1-1, with unresolved D. V was clipped by 3 bases and J by 6 bases, with 11 bases between them. The CDR3 contains 13 residues. CDR1 is LNHDA and CDR2 is SQIVND in the germline V gene (reference sequence). In DNA, the CDR3 is TGTGCCAGTAGTATTTGGAGAGAGGCTGAAGCTTTCTTT. Protein product: CASSIWREAEAFF.

This chain joins TRBV11-1 and TRBJ2-5; D tentatively fits TRBD1 or TRBD2 (5 bases each). The V and J ends lost 5 bases and 5 bases respectively, with 24 bases between them. Germline values: CDR1 SGHAT, CDR2 FQDESV (reference sequence). CDR3 length: 17 amino acids. In DNA form, the CDR3 reads TGTGCCAGCAGCCAAGAAACCGGGACCCATCGGCGGGAGACCCAGTACTTC. This gives the protein CASSQETGTHRRETQYF. The variable domain in full, completed from reference TRBV11-1 and TRBJ2-5, reads EAEVAQSPRYKITEKSQAVAFWCDPISGHATLYWYRQILGQGPELLVQFQDESVVDDSQLPKDRFSAERLKGVDSTLKIQPAELGDSAMYLCASSQETGTHRRETQYFGPGTRLLVL.

This chain links TRBV9 with TRBJ1-1; tentatively, D is TRBD1 (6 bases). The V end was cut by 0 bases, the J end by 0 bases, with 12 bases between. CDR3 size: 16 residues. CDR1 is SGDLS, CDR2 YYNGEE, per germline. CDR3 sequence reads: CASSVDPGAMNTEAFF. The CDR3 bases are TGTGCCAGCAGCGTAGACCCAGGGGCAATGAACACTGAAGCTTTCTTT.

The sample holds many counts of this clonotype. The chain is built from TRBV3-1 and TRBJ2-7; D is possibly TRBD2 (6 bases). This CDR3 is built from 14 residues. Germline CDR1 reads LGHDT; CDR2 reads YNNKEL (reference sequence). V was clipped by 1 base and J by 5 bases, with 12 bases between them. The chain's CDR3 is CASSQAAGSDEQYF. CDR3 DNA: TGTGCCAGCAGCCAAGCCGCGGGGAGCGACGAGCAGTACTTC.

This rearrangement joins TRBV20-1 to TRBJ2-5, with 11 bases that match TRBD2. Trimming cost V 3 bases and J 2 bases; bases outside gene matches: 8. Germline V gene lookup returns CDR1 DFQATT and CDR2 SNEGSKA (reference sequence). The CDR3 is made up of 16 amino acids. CDR3 nucleotide sequence: TGCAGTGCTAGGGCACTAGCGGGGGCCTCACAAGAGACCCAGTACTTC. Its translation is CSARALAGASQETQYF.

This clonotype was counted at least ten times. The chain employs TRBV13 and TRBJ1-1, with 8 bases matching TRBD1. With V trimmed by 5 bases and J by 4 bases, 9 bases remained unmatched. Germline V gene sequence: CDR1 PRHDT, CDR2 FYEKMQ (reference sequence). The CDR3 is made up of 15 amino acids. The CDR3 DNA reads as TGTGCCAGCAGCGCCAGGACAGGGTGGGGCACTGAAGCTTTCTTT. The encoded protein is CASSARTGWGTEAFF.

This clonotype was picked up a small number of times. The genes are TRBV7-6 and TRBJ2-3, with 12 nucleotides matching TRBD2. V shed 5 bases, J shed 5 bases, and the junction held 8 bases outside the gene matches. CDR3 size: 16 residues. The germline CDR1 and CDR2 sequences are SGHVS and FNYEAQ. CDR3 protein: CASSARLAGGQDTQYF. CDR3 bases: TGTGCCAGCAGCGCACGCCTAGCGGGGGGGCAAGATACGCAGTATTTT.

This clonotype has at least ten counts. CDR3 loop: CASSFPAQETQYF. The CDR3 DNA is TGTGCCAGCAGCTTTCCAGCCCAAGAGACCCAGTACTTC. This sequence joins TRBV11-2 and TRBJ2-5, with D unresolved. Trimming removed 3 bases at V and 1 base at J, with 6 bases between. The germline V gene encodes CDR1 SGHAT and CDR2 FQNNGV. This CDR3 has 13 residues. Full variable domain (missing parts from reference TRBV11-2 and TRBJ2-5): EAGVAQSPRYKIIEKRQSVAFWCNPISGHATLYWYQQILGQGPKLLIQFQNNGVVDDSQLPKDRFSAERLKGVDSTLKIQPAKLEDSAVYLCASSFPAQETQYFGPGTRLLVL.

This clonotype has only a few counts. The V gene is TRBV7-9, the J gene TRBJ1-1; unclear D gene. CDR1 is SEHNR and CDR2 is FQNEAQ in the germline V gene (reference sequence). The CDR3 is 11 amino acids. The germline V and J ends were trimmed by 2 bases and 10 bases, with 8 bases remaining between them. CDR3 bases: TGTGCCAGCAGCTTAAGAGCGGGAGCTTTCTTT. Its translation: CASSLRAGAFF.

This clonotype was seen ten or more times. The chain combines TRBV7-2 with TRBJ2-7; 7 positions match TRBD1. The germline V gene encodes CDR1 SGHTA and CDR2 FQGNSA. CDR3 size: 14 residues. With V trimmed by 3 bases and J by 2 bases, 4 bases remained unmatched. As DNA, the CDR3 is TGTGCCAGCAGCTTCAGACAGGGACCCTACGAGCAGTACTTC. Protein product: CASSFRQGPYEQYF.

This chain connects TRBV19 to TRBJ2-1; a possible D gene is TRBD2 (6 bases). The CDR3 contains 17 residues. The germline CDR1 and CDR2 sequences are LNHDA and SQIVND (reference sequence). V was trimmed by 1 base and J by 5 bases, leaving 18 bases between them. The CDR3 loop reads CASSIAGMGTGDNEQFF. CDR3 nucleotide sequence: TGTGCCAGTAGTATAGCAGGTATGGGAACGGGGGACAATGAGCAGTTCTTC.

At least ten counts were recorded for this clonotype. The chain joins TRBV20-1 to TRBJ1-1; D is perhaps TRBD1 (5 bases). The CDR3 has 13 amino acids. Germline loops: CDR1 DFQATT, CDR2 SNEGSKA (reference sequence). Deletions cut 6 bases from V and 4 bases from J, with 15 bases between. The CDR3 DNA follows: TGCAGTGCCAGGGCGGGGGTGGGCACTGAAGCTTTCTTT. Translating gives CSARAGVGTEAFF.

The chain is built from TRBV12-3 or TRBV12-4 and TRBJ1-2; the match to TRBD1 covers 7 bases. This CDR3 has 10 amino acids. V lost 8 bases to trimming and J lost 8 bases; unmatched junction nucleotides: 2. CDR3 coding DNA: TGTGCCAGCTACAGGGGCGGCTACACCTTC. The encoded protein is CASYRGGYTF.

This clonotype was seen ten or more times. J is TRBJ1-5 and V is TRBV28; TRBD1 might be the D (5 bases). V was shortened by 5 bases and J by 2 bases, with 13 bases between the two germline ends. Germline-derived CDR1 and CDR2 are MDHEN and SYDVKM. The CDR3 covers 15 residues. In DNA, the CDR3 is TGTGCCAGCAGTACGGGGGGGGATGGCAATCAGCCCCAGCATTTT. Its protein product is CASSTGGDGNQPQHF. The entire variable domain, with the rest obtained from reference TRBV28 and TRBJ1-5, is as follows: DVKVTQSSRYLVKRTGEKVFLECVQDMDHENMFWYRQDPGLGLRLIYFSYDVKMKEKGDIPEGYSVSREKKERFSLILESASTNQTSMYLCASSTGGDGNQPQHFGDGTRLSIL.

The V and J genes are TRBV11-2 and TRBJ1-1; 8 bases agree with TRBD1. The germline gives CDR1 SGHAT, CDR2 FQNNGV. The CDR3 spans 15 residues. The V segment lost 4 bases and the J segment 3 bases; nucleotides outside the gene matches: 7. CDR3 DNA: TGTGCCAGCAGCTACACCGGGACAGGCCACACTGAAGCTTTCTTT. Residues: CASSYTGTGHTEAFF.

This clonotype appeared a few times. The gene calls are TRBV19 and TRBJ1-5, with TRBD1 identical over 7 bases. This CDR3 is 17 amino acids long. After removal of 1 base from V and 3 bases from J, the junction contained 9 bases not matched to a gene. Germline CDR1 and CDR2: LNHDA and SQIVND (reference sequence). Here the CDR3 DNA reads TGTGCCAGTAGTATAGGCTCTTCGGGACAGACCAATCAGCCCCAGCATTTT. Residues: CASSIGSSGQTNQPQHF.

This clonotype showed up many times. This chain joins TRBV5-1 and TRBJ2-7; 10 bases agree with TRBD1. The CDR3 consists of 16 residues. CDR1 and CDR2 (germline): SGHRS, YFSETQ. V lost 3 bases to trimming and J lost 3 bases; unmatched junction nucleotides: 9. The CDR3: CASSSMRQGAYYEQYF. The CDR3 DNA follows: TGCGCCAGCAGCTCCATGAGACAGGGGGCATACTACGAGCAGTACTTC.